This T cell receptor (beta chain) was sequenced during a study of CD8+ T cells in alopecia areata. Trimming took 2 bases from V and 8 from J; bases not matched to a gene: 9. The CDR3 is made up of 15 amino acids. The germline V gene encodes CDR1 SGHTA and CDR2 FQGTGA. This sample's treatment: oral pan-JAK inhibitor, 5-10 mg twice daily. RNA extraction was followed by reverse transcription into cDNA, which acted as the sequencing template. TCRdb keeps only in-frame clones here, not all; method: immunoSEQ multiplex PCR. The data show roughly 190,000 clones, approximately 56% seen once. The origin of this receptor is a human donor with alopecia areata. The genes are TRBV7-3 and TRBJ2-1, with TRBD1 matching over 7 bases. Sequenced here: CD4+ T cells sorted from blood, sampled at week 4, from a patient treated with tofacitinib. This CDR3 reads CASSLGDSHLDEQFF. CDR3 sequence (DNA): TGTGCCAGCAGCTTAGGGGACAGTCATTTGGATGAGCAGTTCTTC.